This is a list of T cell receptor beta chains from one sample in a study of T cells in Graves' hyperthyroidism and ophthalmopathy. TCRdb itself ran the multiplex PCR reads through MiXCR, one entry per CDR3 protein. The sample lists over 500,000 distinct CDR3 sequences, 17% occurring once. The sample taken for sequencing was blood. The receptors originated from a woman aged 18 to 35 with Graves' ophthalmopathy. CDR3s include the opening cysteine and the closing phenylalanine or tryptophan. The D gene is left open where the match is weak. Clone sizes are given selectively: once, few, many, or a class where the clone is expanded.

j_call	clone_size	d_call	v_call	cdr3_length	cdr3_nt	cdr3_aa
TRBJ2-7	many	TRBD2	TRBV28	15	TGTGCCAGCAGTTTATCTTCTAGCGGGAGATACGAGCAGTACTTC	CASSLSSSGRYEQYF
TRBJ1-1	few	-	TRBV25-1	13	TGTGCTCGAGCGGCCAAAATGAACACTGAAGCTTTCTTT	CARAAKMNTEAFF
TRBJ1-6	few	-	TRBV20-1	15	TGCAGTGCTCGCCGCGGAAGCTCCTATAATTCACCCCTCCACTTT	CSARRGSSYNSPLHF
TRBJ1-3	-	TRBD1	TRBV7-2	14	TGTGCCAGCAGCCGGACAGGGTATGGAAACACCATATATTTT	CASSRTGYGNTIYF
TRBJ2-7	few	TRBD2	TRBV7-6	15	TGTGCCAGCAGCTCTGGGACTAGCGGGGGGGGCGAGCAGTACTTC	CASSSGTSGGGEQYF
TRBJ2-1	many	TRBD2	TRBV13	13	TGTGCCAGCAGCTTAGGCGGGGGGGCCCGGCAGTTCTTC	CASSLGGGARQFF
TRBJ1-2	many	TRBD1	TRBV6-1	13	TGTGCCAGCAGGGCCGACAGGGTTCATGGCTACACCTTC	CASRADRVHGYTF
TRBJ2-1	many	-	TRBV6-6	16	TGTGCCAGCAGTTACTCCACGGGAGAGAAGGTGAATGAGCAGTTCTTC	CASSYSTGEKVNEQFF
TRBJ2-3	many	-	TRBV11-2	18	TGTGCCAGCAGCTTAGAGAGGGCAGGGAGAAGTATCACAGATACGCAGTATTTT	CASSLERAGRSITDTQYF
TRBJ2-1	-	-	TRBV13	13	TGTGCCAGCAGCTTACGCCGCCACAATGAGCAGTTCTTC	CASSLRRHNEQFF
TRBJ1-2	many	-	TRBV6-1	16	TGTGCCAGCACCCCAACGGTAGCATCGGGCGGTGGAGGCTACACCTTC	CASTPTVASGGGGYTF
TRBJ2-1	few	TRBD2	TRBV14	15	TGTGCCAGCAGCATTAGCGGGAGAGTACGCGATGAGCAGTTCTTC	CASSISGRVRDEQFF
TRBJ1-1	many	-	TRBV12-3/TRBV12-4	15	TGTGCCAGCAGTTTTATGCTTTTCGGGAACACTGAAGCTTTCTTT	CASSFMLFGNTEAFF
TRBJ1-1	-	-	TRBV27	14	TGTGCCAGCAGTCCAGTACAGGTGAACACTGAAGCTTTCTTT	CASSPVQVNTEAFF
TRBJ1-3	-	-	TRBV7-2	15	TGTGCCAGCACTCAACACGGGGGGGCTGGAAACACCATATATTTT	CASTQHGGAGNTIYF
TRBJ2-7	-	-	TRBV4-1	15	TGCGCCAGCAGCCACCCCCCCGGCGGTTCCTACGAGCAGTACTTC	CASSHPPGGSYEQYF
TRBJ2-2	-	TRBD2	TRBV12-3/TRBV12-4	15	TGTGCCAGCACCGGGACTAGCGGGCCGACCGGGGAGCTGTTTTTT	CASTGTSGPTGELFF
TRBJ2-1	-	TRBD1	TRBV19	15	TGTGCCAGTAGTGGGGGACAGGGTTACGGCAATGAGCAGTTCTTC	CASSGGQGYGNEQFF
TRBJ2-1	-	-	TRBV4-2	17	TGTGCCAGCAGCCAAGAAATCCCCTCTAGCAGATACAATGAGCAGTTCTTC	CASSQEIPSSRYNEQFF
TRBJ1-1	many	TRBD1	TRBV6-2/TRBV6-3	14	TGTGCCAGCAGTTACTCCGGGACAGGGGCTGAAGCTTTCTTT	CASSYSGTGAEAFF
TRBJ1-1	many	-	TRBV9	14	TGTGCCAGCAGCGTAGGAGGTATGAACACTGAAGCTTTCTTT	CASSVGGMNTEAFF
TRBJ2-3	many	-	TRBV30	14	TGTGCCTGGAGTGTTAGCCAGAGCACAGATACGCAGTATTTT	CAWSVSQSTDTQYF